This T cell receptor (beta chain) was captured in a study of T cell responses to AZD1222 COVID-19 vaccine. The overall study: Second-dose groups at about 4 or about 12 weeks were pooled. Study-wide results and limits: Baseline seropositives among AZD1222 recipients totaled only five to seven.

Some clones are missing from TCRdb's copy, which holds only in-frame ones; the method was immunoSEQ multiplex PCR. This sample has more than 95,000 clones, with about 89% found just once. About this clone: Its antigen is undetermined.

V was trimmed by 2 bases and J by 7 bases, leaving 9 bases between them. This CDR3 region has 13 residues. Germline CDR1 and CDR2: WSHSY and SAAADI. The sequencing used peripheral blood, collected on day 0 of AZD1222 vaccination. The clonotype comes from an adult in good health. The rearrangement joins TRBV10-2 to TRBJ1-5, with D unresolved. The CDR3 loop reads CASSERHEQPQHF. CDR3 in DNA: TGCGCCAGCAGTGAGCGGCACGAGCAGCCCCAGCATTTT.